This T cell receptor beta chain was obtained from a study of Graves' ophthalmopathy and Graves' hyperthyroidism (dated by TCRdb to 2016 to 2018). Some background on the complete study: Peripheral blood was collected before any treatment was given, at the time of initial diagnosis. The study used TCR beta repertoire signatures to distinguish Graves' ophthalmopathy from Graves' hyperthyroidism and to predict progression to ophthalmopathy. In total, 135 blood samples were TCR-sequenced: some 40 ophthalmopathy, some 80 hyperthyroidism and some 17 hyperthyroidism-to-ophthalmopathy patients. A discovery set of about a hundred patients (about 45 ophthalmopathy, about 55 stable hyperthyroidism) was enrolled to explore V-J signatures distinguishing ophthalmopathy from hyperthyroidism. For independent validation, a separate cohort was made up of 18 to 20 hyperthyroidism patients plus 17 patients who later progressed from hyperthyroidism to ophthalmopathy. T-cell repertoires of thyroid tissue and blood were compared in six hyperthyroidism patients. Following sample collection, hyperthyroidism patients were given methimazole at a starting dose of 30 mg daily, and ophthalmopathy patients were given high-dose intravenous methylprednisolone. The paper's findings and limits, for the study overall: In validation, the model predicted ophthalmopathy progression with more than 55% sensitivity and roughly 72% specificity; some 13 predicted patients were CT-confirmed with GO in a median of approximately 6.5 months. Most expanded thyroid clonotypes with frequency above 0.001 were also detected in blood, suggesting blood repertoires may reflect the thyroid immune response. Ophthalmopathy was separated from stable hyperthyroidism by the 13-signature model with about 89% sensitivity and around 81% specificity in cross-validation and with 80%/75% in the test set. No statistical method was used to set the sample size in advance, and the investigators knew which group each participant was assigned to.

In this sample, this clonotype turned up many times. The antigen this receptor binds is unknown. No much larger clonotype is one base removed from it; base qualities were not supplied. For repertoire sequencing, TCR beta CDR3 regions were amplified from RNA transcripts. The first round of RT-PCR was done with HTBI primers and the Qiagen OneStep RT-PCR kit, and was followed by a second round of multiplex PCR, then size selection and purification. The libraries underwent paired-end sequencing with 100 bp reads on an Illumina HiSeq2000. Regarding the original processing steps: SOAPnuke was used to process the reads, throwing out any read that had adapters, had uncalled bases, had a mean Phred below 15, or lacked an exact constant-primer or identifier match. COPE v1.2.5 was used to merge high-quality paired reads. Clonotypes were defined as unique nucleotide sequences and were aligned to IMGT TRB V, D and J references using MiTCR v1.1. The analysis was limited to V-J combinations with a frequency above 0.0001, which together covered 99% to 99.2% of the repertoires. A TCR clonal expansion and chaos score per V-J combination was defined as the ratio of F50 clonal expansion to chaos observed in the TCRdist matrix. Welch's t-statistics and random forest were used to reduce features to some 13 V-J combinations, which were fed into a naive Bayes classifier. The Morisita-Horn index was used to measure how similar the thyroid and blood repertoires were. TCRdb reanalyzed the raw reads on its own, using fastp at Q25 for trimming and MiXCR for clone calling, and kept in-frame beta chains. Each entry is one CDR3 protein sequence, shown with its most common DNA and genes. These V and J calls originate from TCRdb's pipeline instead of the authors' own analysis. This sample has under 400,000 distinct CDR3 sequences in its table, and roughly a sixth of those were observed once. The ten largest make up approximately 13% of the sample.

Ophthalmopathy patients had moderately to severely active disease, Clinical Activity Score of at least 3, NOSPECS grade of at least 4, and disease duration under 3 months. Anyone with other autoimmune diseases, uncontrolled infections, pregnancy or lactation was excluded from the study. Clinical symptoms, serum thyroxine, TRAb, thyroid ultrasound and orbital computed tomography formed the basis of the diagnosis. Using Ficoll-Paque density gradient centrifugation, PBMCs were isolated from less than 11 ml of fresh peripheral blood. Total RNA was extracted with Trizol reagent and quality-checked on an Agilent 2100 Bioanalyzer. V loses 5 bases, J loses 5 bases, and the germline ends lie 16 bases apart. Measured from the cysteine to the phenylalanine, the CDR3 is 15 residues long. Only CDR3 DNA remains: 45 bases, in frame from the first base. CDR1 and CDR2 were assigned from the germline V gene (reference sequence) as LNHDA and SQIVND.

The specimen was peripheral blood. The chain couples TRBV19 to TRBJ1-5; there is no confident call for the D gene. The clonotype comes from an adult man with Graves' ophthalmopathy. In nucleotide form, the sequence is TGTGCCAGTAGTCTAGGACCGACCCGGGATCAGCCCCAGCATTTT. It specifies CASSLGPTRDQPQHF.